The 22 T cell receptor beta chains below come from one sample, sequenced in a study of CD8+CD57+ T cells in acquired aplastic anemia. Both TCR beta VDJ combination and CDR3 sequence profiling were carried out. Genomic DNA was the template for this profiling. TCRdb re-derived calls from the reads in MiXCR, one entry per CDR3 protein. The repertoire holds under 350,000 distinct CDR3 sequences, with 56% as singletons. Flow cytometry had shown expanded CD8+CD57+ cells in the patients chosen for sequencing. Sequenced input: sorted CD4+, CD8+, or CD8+CD57+ T cells (not recorded which) from PBMCs. The receptor source for this set is a human donor with aplastic anemia.

This clonotype has a handful of counts. The CDR3 region is CSAGSSYNSPLHF. The CDR3 DNA reads TGCAGTGCTGGCAGCTCCTATAATTCACCCCTCCACTTT. This chain connects TRBV20-1 to TRBJ1-6; D is ambiguous. Looked up from germline, CDR1 is DFQATT and CDR2 is SNEGSKA (reference sequence). The CDR3 has 13 amino acids. V lost 5 bases and J 0 bases, leaving 5 bases between the germline ends.

This clonotype was counted once. The chain uses TRBV12-3 or TRBV12-4 and TRBJ2-7; D is uncertain. The CDR3 has 13 amino acids. V was cut by 0 bases and J by 3 bases, with 6 bases left in between. CDR3 in DNA: TGTGCCAGCAGTTTAGCACAGTACTACGAGCAGTACTTC. It codes for CASSLAQYYEQYF.

This clonotype was counted many times. The V and J genes are TRBV5-1 and TRBJ2-3; 8 nucleotides match TRBD2. The junction had 4 bases not matched to a gene; V was cut back by 4 bases and J by 0 bases. The CDR3 length is 15 residues. Looked up from germline, CDR1 is SGHRS and CDR2 is YFSETQ. The CDR3 protein is CASSISGVSTDTQYF. The CDR3 region has the DNA TGCGCCAGCAGCATTAGCGGGGTGAGCACAGATACGCAGTATTTT.

V usage is TRBV11-3 and J usage is TRBJ2-3, with D tentatively TRBD2 (5 bases). V was trimmed by 3 bases and J by 11 bases, leaving 18 bases between them. Germline-derived CDR1 and CDR2 are SGHNT and YENEEA. CDR3 size: 14 residues. The CDR3 here is CASSFERSYNEQYF. The DNA for the CDR3 is TGTGCCAGCAGCTTCGAGCGGAGCTACAATGAGCAGTATTTT.

The V and J genes are TRBV7-9 and TRBJ2-7; perhaps TRBD2 as D (5 bases). The CDR3 is made up of 14 amino acids. Trimming removed 1 base at V and 2 bases at J, with 9 bases between. Germline CDR1 SEHNR, CDR2 FQNEAQ (reference sequence). The CDR3 DNA is TGTGCCAGCAGCTTAGAGGAGGTCCCCTACGAGCAGTACTTC. Encoded protein: CASSLEEVPYEQYF.

There are many counts of this clonotype. V and J are TRBV11-2 and TRBJ2-7; D assignment may be TRBD1 or TRBD2 (6 bases each). V lost 0 bases and J lost 3, with 12 bases in between. CDR3 length: 15 amino acids. Per the germline V gene, CDR1 is SGHAT and CDR2 is FQNNGV. CDR3 coding DNA: TGTGCCAGCAGCTTAGAGTGGGGGGCGATCTACGAGCAGTACTTC. As protein: CASSLEWGAIYEQYF.

This clonotype was recorded many times. CDR3 DNA sequence: TGTGCCAGCTCAGGGGGACCCGGCCGCCTTGAAAACACCATATATTTT. Encoded protein: CASSGGPGRLENTIYF. This chain uses TRBV18 with TRBJ1-3, with D possibly TRBD1 on 5 matching bases. The CDR3 has 16 amino acids. With 5 bases removed from V and 6 bases from J, the gap between germline ends came to 20 bases. Germline CDR1 KGHSH, CDR2 LQKENI.

The V and J genes are TRBV5-1 and TRBJ2-7; TRBD2 matches 11 bases. In germline, CDR1 is SGHRS, CDR2 YFSETQ. CDR3 length equals 14 residues. The junction had 5 bases not matched to a gene; V was cut back by 4 bases and J by 5 bases. The CDR3, as DNA: TGCGCCAGCAGCCCCTTGACTAGCGGGAACGAGCAGTACTTC. As protein: CASSPLTSGNEQYF. Variable domain in full (rest from reference TRBV5-1 and TRBJ2-7): KAGVTQTPRYLIKTRGQQVTLSCSPISGHRSVSWYQQTPGQGLQFLFEYFSETQRNKGNFPGRFSGRQFSNSRSEMNVSTLELGDSALYLCASSPLTSGNEQYFGPGTRLTVT.

This clonotype was observed once. The CDR3 sequence is CASSQELGQGYQPQHF. In nucleotides, the CDR3 is TGTGCCAGCAGCCAGGAACTGGGACAGGGGTATCAGCCCCAGCATTTT. This chain connects TRBV4-2 to TRBJ1-5, with 10 bases lining up with TRBD1. Per germline, CDR1 LGHNA and CDR2 YNFKEQ. The CDR3 is 16 residues long. The trim removed 3 bases at V and 5 bases at J, leaving 7 bases unmatched.

The chain recombines TRBV11-1 with TRBJ1-1, with a tentative D call TRBD1 (5 bases). The CDR3 loop spans 12 amino acids. Germline-derived CDR1 and CDR2 are SGHAT and FQDESV (reference sequence). V gave up 1 base and J gave up 6 bases, with 6 bases separating them. CDR3 protein: CASSLVQAEAFF. In DNA form, the CDR3 reads TGTGCCAGCAGCTTAGTACAGGCTGAAGCTTTCTTT. The entire variable domain, with the rest obtained from reference TRBV11-1 and TRBJ1-1, is as follows: EAEVAQSPRYKITEKSQAVAFWCDPISGHATLYWYRQILGQGPELLVQFQDESVVDDSQLPKDRFSAERLKGVDSTLKIQPAELGDSAMYLCASSLVQAEAFFGQGTRLTVV.

Regarding this clonotype: The CDR3 does not end in the conserved phenylalanine or tryptophan, so this is likely a read error. Because the CDR3's place on the DNA is in doubt, the DNA is left out and the CDR3 is given as listed by TCRdb. The chain employs TRBV7-9 and TRBJ1-6; the DNA was not used to check the table's D call, TRBD1. The CDR3 has 9 residues if both end residues are counted. Germline CDR1 and CDR2: SEHNR and FQNEAQ (reference sequence). CDR3 amino acids: CASEGTPTA.

This clonotype was counted only a few times. This may come from a read error, since a much larger clone is one base off. This chain joins TRBV6-4 and TRBJ2-2, with a weak D call TRBD1 (6 bases). Trimming cost V 8 bases and J 0 bases, with 22 bases left between them. CDR1 is MRHNA and CDR2 is SNTAGT in the germline V gene. The CDR3 loop spans 18 amino acids. CDR3 nucleotides: TGTGCCAGCGGTGGTGGGGGCAGCAACCCGACGAACACCGGGGAGCTGTTTTTT. It yields the protein CASGGGGSNPTNTGELFF.

This clonotype showed up just once. This chain uses TRBV11-3 with TRBJ2-7; maybe TRBD1 (5 bases). The V end lost 1 base, the J end lost 5 bases, and 12 bases lay between the germline ends. Germline assignment: CDR1 SGHNT and CDR2 YENEEA. This CDR3 has 14 residues. The CDR3 DNA reads as TGTGCCAGCAGCTTAGTGGGCAGGGTGGACGAGCAGTACTTC. It codes for CASSLVGRVDEQYF.

This clonotype has at least ten counts. V gene TRBV3-1 combines with J gene TRBJ2-3, with a tentative D call TRBD2 (5 bases). V was shortened by 3 bases and J by 5 bases, with 12 bases between the two germline ends. Germline assignment: CDR1 LGHDT and CDR2 YNNKEL (reference sequence). CDR3 length equals 14 residues. CDR3 sequence: CASSHVASLDTQYF. DNA of the CDR3: TGTGCCAGCAGCCATGTGGCTAGCTTAGATACGCAGTATTTT.

This clonotype was recorded at least ten times. The rearrangement uses TRBV12-5 and TRBJ1-5; perhaps TRBD1 as D (6 bases). Deletions cut 2 bases from V and 2 bases from J, with 16 bases between. The germline V gene has CDR1 LGHNT and CDR2 FRNRAP. The CDR3 loop spans 17 amino acids. CDR3 coding DNA: TGTGCTAGTGGTTTGCCGGGGGCAGGGAGGGGCAATCAGCCCCAGCATTTT. The encoded protein is CASGLPGAGRGNQPQHF.

V usage is TRBV7-9 and J usage is TRBJ2-5; perhaps TRBD1 as D (6 bases). CDR1 SEHNR and CDR2 FQNEAQ come from the germline V gene (reference sequence). This CDR3 contains 14 residues. The V gene lost 5 bases and the J gene lost 4 bases, with 14 bases spanning the gap. Written as DNA, the CDR3 is TGTGCCAGCAGCGGGGGCTGGGAGAGAGAGACCCAGTACTTC. Translated: CASSGGWERETQYF.

The CDR3 sequence is CASSLDQMSGNEQYF. The DNA of the CDR3 is TGTGCCAGCAGCTTAGACCAGATGTCTGGTAACGAGCAGTACTTC. The V gene is TRBV11-2, the J gene TRBJ2-7; D gene unclear. There are 15 residues in the CDR3. Trimming removed 0 bases from V and 5 bases from J, with 14 bases in between. CDR1 is SGHAT and CDR2 is FQNNGV in the germline V gene.

The chain combines TRBV7-2 with TRBJ2-5; D is perhaps TRBD2 (5 bases). The CDR3 totals 14 residues. Germline V CDR1 and CDR2: SGHTA, FQGNSA. Deletions cut 2 bases from V and 11 bases from J, with 18 bases between. The CDR3: CASSLSIGEEAQYF. The CDR3, as DNA: TGTGCCAGCAGCTTATCGATAGGAGAGGAGGCTCAGTACTTC.

The gene calls are TRBV20-1 and TRBJ2-3, with 12 bases lining up with TRBD2. The trim removed 4 bases at V and 4 bases at J, leaving 6 bases unmatched. Germline V gives CDR1 DFQATT, CDR2 SNEGSKA (reference sequence). The CDR3 spans 15 residues. The CDR3 nucleotides read TGCAGTGCTATGAGACTAGCGGGGGTAGCAGATACGCAGTATTTT. This gives the protein CSAMRLAGVADTQYF.

This clonotype was seen many times. This chain links TRBV6-5 with TRBJ2-5; D may be TRBD2 (6 bases). Between the trimmed V and J ends, which lost 6 bases and 4 bases, there was a span of 15 bases. Germline V gives CDR1 MNHEY, CDR2 SVGAGI. The CDR3 has 14 amino acids. The CDR3 loop is CASSETRFSETQYF. CDR3 coding DNA: TGTGCCAGCAGCGAGACTAGATTTTCAGAGACCCAGTACTTC.

The chain combines TRBV14 with TRBJ1-6; possible D gene TRBD1, 5 bases. Germline V gives CDR1 SGHDN, CDR2 FVKESK. Trimming cost V 4 bases and J 10 bases, with 14 bases left between them. The CDR3 extends over 14 amino acids. CDR3 sequence: CASSRDGGKSPLHF. DNA of the CDR3: TGTGCCAGCAGCCGGGACGGGGGGAAGTCACCCCTCCACTTT.

The chain combines TRBV2 with TRBJ2-1; 7 bases agree with TRBD1. CDR3 length equals 13 residues. Germline V gene data show CDR1 as SNHLY and CDR2 as FYNNEI. J gave up 5 bases and V 4 bases, and 2 bases lay outside the gene matches. CDR3 nucleotides: TGTGCCAGCAGTGCTGACAGGGACAATGAGCAGTTCTTC. This gives the protein CASSADRDNEQFF.